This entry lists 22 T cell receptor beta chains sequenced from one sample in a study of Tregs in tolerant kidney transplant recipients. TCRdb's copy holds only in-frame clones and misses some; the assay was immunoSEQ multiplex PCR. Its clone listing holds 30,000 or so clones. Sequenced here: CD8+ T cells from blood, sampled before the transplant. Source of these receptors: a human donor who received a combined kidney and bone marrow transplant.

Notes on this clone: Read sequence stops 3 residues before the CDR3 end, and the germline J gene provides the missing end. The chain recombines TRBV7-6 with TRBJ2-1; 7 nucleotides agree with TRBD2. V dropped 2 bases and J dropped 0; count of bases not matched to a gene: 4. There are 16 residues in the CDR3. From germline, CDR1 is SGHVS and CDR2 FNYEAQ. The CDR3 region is CASSLWGGSSYNEQFF. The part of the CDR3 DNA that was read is TGTGCCAGCAGCTTATGGGGGGGGAGCTCCTACAATGAG.

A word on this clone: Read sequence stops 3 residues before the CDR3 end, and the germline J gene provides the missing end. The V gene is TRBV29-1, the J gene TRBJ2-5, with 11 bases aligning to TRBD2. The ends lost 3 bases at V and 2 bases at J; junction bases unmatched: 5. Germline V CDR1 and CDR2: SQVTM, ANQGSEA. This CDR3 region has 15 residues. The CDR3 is CSVDLGLAAQETQYF. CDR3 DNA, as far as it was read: TGCAGCGTTGACCTGGGACTAGCGGCGCAAGAGACC.

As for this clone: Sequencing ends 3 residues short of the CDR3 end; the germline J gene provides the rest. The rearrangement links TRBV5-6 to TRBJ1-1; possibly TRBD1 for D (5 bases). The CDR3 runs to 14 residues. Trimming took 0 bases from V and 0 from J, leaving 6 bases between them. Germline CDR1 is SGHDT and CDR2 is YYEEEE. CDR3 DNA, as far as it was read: TGTGCCAGCAGCTTGGCAGGGATGAACACTGAA. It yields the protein CASSLAGMNTE. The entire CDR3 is CASSLAGMNTEAFF.

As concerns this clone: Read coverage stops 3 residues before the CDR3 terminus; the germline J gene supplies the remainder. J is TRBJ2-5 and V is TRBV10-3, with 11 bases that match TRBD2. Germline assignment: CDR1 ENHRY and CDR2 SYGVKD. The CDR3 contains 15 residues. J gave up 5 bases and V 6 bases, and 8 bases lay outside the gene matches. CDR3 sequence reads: CAISPGTSGWETQYF. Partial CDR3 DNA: TGTGCCATCAGCCCCGGGACTAGCGGTTGGGAGACC.

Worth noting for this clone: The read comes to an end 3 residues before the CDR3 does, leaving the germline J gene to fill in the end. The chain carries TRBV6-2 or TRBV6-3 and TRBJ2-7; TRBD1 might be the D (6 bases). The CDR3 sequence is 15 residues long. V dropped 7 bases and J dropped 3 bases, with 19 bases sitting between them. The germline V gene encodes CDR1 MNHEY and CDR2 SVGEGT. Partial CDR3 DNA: TGTGCCAGCACCACCGGGACAAAGGAGAACTACGAG. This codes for CASTTGTKENYE. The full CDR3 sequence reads CASTTGTKENYEQYF.

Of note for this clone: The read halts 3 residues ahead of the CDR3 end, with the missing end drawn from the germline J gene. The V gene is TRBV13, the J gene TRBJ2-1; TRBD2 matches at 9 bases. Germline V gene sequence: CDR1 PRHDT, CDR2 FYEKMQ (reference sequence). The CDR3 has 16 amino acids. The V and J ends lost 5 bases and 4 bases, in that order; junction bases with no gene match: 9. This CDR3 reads CASSRSPSGTYNEQFF. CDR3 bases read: TGTGCCAGCAGCCGTAGCCCTAGCGGGACATACAATGAG.

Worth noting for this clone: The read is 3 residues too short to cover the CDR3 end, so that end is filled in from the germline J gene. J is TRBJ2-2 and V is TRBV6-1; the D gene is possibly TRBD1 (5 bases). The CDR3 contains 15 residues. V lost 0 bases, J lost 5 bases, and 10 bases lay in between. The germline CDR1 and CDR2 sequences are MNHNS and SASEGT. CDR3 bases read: TGTGCCAGCAGTGAAGCTCATCAGGGAACCGGGGAG. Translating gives CASSEAHQGTGE. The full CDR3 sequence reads CASSEAHQGTGELFF.

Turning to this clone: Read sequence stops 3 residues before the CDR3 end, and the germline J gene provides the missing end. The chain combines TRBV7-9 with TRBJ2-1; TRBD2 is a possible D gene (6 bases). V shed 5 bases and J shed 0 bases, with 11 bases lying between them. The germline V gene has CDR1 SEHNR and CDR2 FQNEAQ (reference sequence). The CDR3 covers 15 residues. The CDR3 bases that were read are TGTGCCAGCAGCCCACTTAGCGGCTCCTACAATGAG. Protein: CASSPLSGSYNE. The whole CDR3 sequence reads CASSPLSGSYNEQFF.

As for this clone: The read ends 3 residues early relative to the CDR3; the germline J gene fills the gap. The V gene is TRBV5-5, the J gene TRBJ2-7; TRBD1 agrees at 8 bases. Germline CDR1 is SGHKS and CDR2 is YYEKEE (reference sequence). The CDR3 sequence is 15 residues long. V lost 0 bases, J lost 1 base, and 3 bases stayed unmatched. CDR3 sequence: CASSLGTGPSYEQYF. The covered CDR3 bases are TGTGCCAGCAGCTTGGGGACAGGGCCTTCCTACGAG.

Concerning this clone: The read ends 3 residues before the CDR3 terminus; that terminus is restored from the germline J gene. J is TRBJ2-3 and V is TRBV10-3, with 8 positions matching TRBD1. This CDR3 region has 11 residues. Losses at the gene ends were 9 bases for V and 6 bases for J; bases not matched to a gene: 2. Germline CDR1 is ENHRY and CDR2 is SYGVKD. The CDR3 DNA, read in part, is TGTGCCATAACAGGGGGGGATACG. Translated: CAITGGDT. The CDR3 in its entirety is CAITGGDTQYF.

The sequenced CDR3 bases are TGTGCCAGCTCATCCCGGGACAGGGTTGAAGGC. Its protein is CASSSRDRVEG. The complete CDR3 sequence is CASSSRDRVEGYTF. V and J are TRBV18 and TRBJ1-2; 9 positions agree with TRBD1. Read data end 3 residues before the CDR3 end; the end is taken from the germline J gene. The CDR3 is 14 residues long. Germline assignment: CDR1 KGHSH and CDR2 LQKENI.

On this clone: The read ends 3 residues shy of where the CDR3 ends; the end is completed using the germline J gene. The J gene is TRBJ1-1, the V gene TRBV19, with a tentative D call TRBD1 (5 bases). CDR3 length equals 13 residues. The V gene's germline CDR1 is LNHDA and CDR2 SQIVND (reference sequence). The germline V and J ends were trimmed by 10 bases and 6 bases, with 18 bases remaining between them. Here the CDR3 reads CATLAAGRPEAFF. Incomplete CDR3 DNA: TGTGCCACCCTTGCGGCAGGGCGTCCTGAA. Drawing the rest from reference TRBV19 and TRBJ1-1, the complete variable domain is DGGITQSPKYLFRKEGQNVTLSCEQNLNHDAMYWYRQDPGQGLRLIYYSQIVNDFQKGDIAEGYSVSREKKESFPLTVTSAQKNPTAFYLCATLAAGRPEAFFGQGTRLTVV.

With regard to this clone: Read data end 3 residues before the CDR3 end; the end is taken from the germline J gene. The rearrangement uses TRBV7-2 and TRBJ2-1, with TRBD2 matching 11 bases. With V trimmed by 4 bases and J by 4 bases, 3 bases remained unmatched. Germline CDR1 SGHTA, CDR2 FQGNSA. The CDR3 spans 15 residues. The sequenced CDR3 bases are TGTGCCAGCAGCTCCGGGACTAGCGGATACAATGAG. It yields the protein CASSSGTSGYNE. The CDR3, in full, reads CASSSGTSGYNEQFF. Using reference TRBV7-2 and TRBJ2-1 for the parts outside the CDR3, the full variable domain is GAGVSQSPSNKVTEKGKDVELRCDPISGHTALYWYRQSLGQGLEFLIYFQGNSAPDKSGLPSDRFSAERTGGSVSTLTIQRTQQEDSAVYLCASSSGTSGYNEQFFGPGTRLTVL.

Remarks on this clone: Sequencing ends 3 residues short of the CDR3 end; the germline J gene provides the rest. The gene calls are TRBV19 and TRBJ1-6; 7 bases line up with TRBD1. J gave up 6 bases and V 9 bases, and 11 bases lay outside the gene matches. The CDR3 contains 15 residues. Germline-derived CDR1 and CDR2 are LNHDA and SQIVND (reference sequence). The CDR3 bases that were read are TGTGCCAGCACCGGGACAGAATTCCCTAATTCACCC. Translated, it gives CASTGTEFPNSP. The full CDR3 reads CASTGTEFPNSPLHF.

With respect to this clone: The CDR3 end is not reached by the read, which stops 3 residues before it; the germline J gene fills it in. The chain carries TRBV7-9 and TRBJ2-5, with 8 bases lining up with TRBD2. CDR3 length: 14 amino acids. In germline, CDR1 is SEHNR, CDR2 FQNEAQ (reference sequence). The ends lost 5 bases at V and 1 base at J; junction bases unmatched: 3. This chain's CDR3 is CASSVSGAQETQYF. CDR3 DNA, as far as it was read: TGTGCCAGCAGCGTTAGCGGGGCCCAAGAGACC.

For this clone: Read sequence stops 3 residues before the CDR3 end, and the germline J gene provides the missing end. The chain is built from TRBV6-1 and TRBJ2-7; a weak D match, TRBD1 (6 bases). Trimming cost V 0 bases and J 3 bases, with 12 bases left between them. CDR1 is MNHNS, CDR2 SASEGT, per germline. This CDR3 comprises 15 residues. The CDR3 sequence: CASSEAPDRYYEQYF. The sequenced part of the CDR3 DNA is TGTGCCAGCAGTGAAGCACCGGACAGATACTACGAG.

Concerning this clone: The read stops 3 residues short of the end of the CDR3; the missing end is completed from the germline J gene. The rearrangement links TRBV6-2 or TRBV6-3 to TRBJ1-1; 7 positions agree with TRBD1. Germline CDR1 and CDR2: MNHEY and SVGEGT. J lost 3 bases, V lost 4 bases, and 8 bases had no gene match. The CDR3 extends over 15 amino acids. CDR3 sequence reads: CASSWEGAFDTEAFF. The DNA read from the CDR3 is TGTGCCAGCAGTTGGGAGGGGGCCTTCGACACTGAA.

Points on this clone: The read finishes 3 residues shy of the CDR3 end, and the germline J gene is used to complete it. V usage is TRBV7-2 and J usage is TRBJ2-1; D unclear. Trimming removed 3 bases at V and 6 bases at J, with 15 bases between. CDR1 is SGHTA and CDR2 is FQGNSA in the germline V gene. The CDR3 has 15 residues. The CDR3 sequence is CASSFNSQAVNEQFF. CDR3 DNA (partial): TGTGCCAGCAGCTTTAACTCCCAGGCAGTCAATGAG.

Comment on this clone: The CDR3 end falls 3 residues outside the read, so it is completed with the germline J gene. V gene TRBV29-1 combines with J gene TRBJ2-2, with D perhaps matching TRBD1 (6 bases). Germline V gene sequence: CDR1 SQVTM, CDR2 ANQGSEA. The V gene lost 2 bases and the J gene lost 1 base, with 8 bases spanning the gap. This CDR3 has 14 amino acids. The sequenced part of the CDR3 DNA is TGCAGCGTTGAACAGGGGTGGAACACCGGGGAG. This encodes CSVEQGWNTGE. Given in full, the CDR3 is CSVEQGWNTGELFF.

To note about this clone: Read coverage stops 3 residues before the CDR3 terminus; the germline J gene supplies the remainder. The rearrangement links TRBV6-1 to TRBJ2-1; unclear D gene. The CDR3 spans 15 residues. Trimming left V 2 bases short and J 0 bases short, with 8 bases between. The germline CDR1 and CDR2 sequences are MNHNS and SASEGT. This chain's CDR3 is CASSELSSSYNEQFF. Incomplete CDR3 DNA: TGTGCCAGCAGTGAATTGAGTAGCTCCTACAATGAG.

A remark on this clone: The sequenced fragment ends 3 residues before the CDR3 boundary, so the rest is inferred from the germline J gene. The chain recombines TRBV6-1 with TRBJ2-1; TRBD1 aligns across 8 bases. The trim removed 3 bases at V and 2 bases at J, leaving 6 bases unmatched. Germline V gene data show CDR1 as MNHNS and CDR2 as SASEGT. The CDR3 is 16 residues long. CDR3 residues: CASSELTGETYNEQFF. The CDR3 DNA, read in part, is TGTGCCAGCAGTGAGTTGACAGGGGAAACCTACAATGAG.

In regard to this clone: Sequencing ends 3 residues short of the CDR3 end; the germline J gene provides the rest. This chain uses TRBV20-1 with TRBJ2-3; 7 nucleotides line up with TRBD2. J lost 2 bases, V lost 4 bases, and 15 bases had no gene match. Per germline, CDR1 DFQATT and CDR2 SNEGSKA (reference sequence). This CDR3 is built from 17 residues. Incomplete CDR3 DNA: TGCAGTGCTACTGGGGTTTTGGCTAGCGGCCTCACAGATACG. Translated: CSATGVLASGLTDT. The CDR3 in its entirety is CSATGVLASGLTDTQYF.